This passage covers 25 T cell receptor beta chains from one sample sequenced in a study of T cell repertoires in cytomegalovirus infection. TCRdb reanalysed the reads using MiXCR and keeps one entry per CDR3 protein. Among some 920,000 distinct CDR3 sequences, around 32% were seen once, and the ten largest hold 13%. The antigens for these receptors are not known. The sequencing here drew on cultured CD8+ T cells from PBMCs, taken from culture after CMV antigen stimulation. The receptors were gathered from a human donor in good health (CMV status not recorded). Some clones in this sample may be carry-over from other donors' samples.

The chain couples TRBV7-8 to TRBJ1-1, with 7 bases that match TRBD1. This CDR3 is built from 14 residues. Per the germline V gene, CDR1 is SGHVS and CDR2 is FQNEAQ. The ends lost 5 bases at V and 5 bases at J; junction bases unmatched: 8. The CDR3 coding sequence is TGTGCCAGCAGCAACACAGGGGCGGGAACTGAAGCTTTCTTT. Protein: CASSNTGAGTEAFF.

The CDR3 is CSALGRETYEQYF. CDR3 DNA sequence: TGCAGTGCTCTTGGACGGGAAACCTACGAGCAGTACTTC. The rearrangement uses TRBV20-1 and TRBJ2-7, with TRBD2 as a possible D gene (5 bases). CDR3 length: 13 residues. V dropped 5 bases and J dropped 2 bases, with 13 bases sitting between them. The germline V gene has CDR1 DFQATT and CDR2 SNEGSKA (reference sequence).

The chain is built from TRBV2 and TRBJ2-3, with 8 bases that match TRBD2. This CDR3 region has 16 residues. J gave up 0 bases and V 4 bases, and 6 bases lay outside the gene matches. CDR1 SNHLY and CDR2 FYNNEI come from the germline V gene. The CDR3 sequence: CASSVSGVTSTDTQYF. The CDR3 DNA sequence: TGTGCCAGCAGTGTTAGCGGGGTGACTAGCACAGATACGCAGTATTTT.

This clonotype was seen at least ten times. This chain joins TRBV7-9 and TRBJ1-1; 8 bases line up with TRBD1. The CDR3 loop spans 16 amino acids. Germline V gene data show CDR1 as SEHNR and CDR2 as FQNEAQ (reference sequence). Trimming took 5 bases from V and 1 from J; bases not matched to a gene: 9. DNA of the CDR3: TGTGCCAGCAGCCGAGGGACAGGCGGAGGGAACACTGAAGCTTTCTTT. Translating gives CASSRGTGGGNTEAFF.

This clonotype was seen a handful of times. V gene TRBV27 combines with J gene TRBJ2-1; D unresolved. Germline CDR1 and CDR2: MNHEY and SMNVEV (reference sequence). Between the trimmed V and J ends, which lost 4 bases and 4 bases, there was a span of 8 bases. The CDR3 consists of 13 residues. The CDR3 region is CASSYSRYNEQFF. The DNA for the CDR3 is TGTGCCAGCAGTTACTCCAGATACAATGAGCAGTTCTTC.

This clonotype came up a few times. CDR3 nucleotides: TGTGCCAGCAGCTATAGGGTCGCCGGGGAGCTGTTTTTT. It yields the protein CASSYRVAGELFF. V is TRBV6-5 and J is TRBJ2-2; the D is unclear. Trimming cost V 6 bases and J 6 bases, with 11 bases left between them. The germline gives CDR1 MNHEY, CDR2 SVGAGI. This CDR3 has 13 amino acids.

The rearrangement links TRBV6-2 or TRBV6-3 to TRBJ2-7, with unresolved D. V was trimmed by 4 bases and J by 0 bases, leaving 7 bases between them. The CDR3 has 13 amino acids. Germline CDR1 and CDR2: MNHEY and SVGEGT. Written as DNA, the CDR3 is TGTGCCAGCAGTTCCTTACGCTCCTACGAGCAGTACGTC. Amino acid sequence: CASSSLRSYEQYV.

There are a few counts of this clonotype. The rearrangement joins TRBV24-1 to TRBJ2-7; D gene uncertain. Germline V lookup: CDR1 KGHDR, CDR2 SFDVKD. The CDR3 spans 11 residues. Trimming cost V 9 bases and J 0 bases, with 5 bases left between them. CDR3 DNA: TGTGCCACCGTGGTCTCCTACGAGCAGTACTTC. Translated, it gives CATVVSYEQYF.

The chain couples TRBV5-5 to TRBJ1-1; D remains ambiguous. The CDR3 length is 14 residues. V dropped 5 bases and J dropped 3 bases, with 14 bases sitting between them. Germline values: CDR1 SGHKS, CDR2 YYEKEE (reference sequence). The CDR3 DNA is TGTGCCAGCAGTCCTTTCGGTGTAGACACTGAAGCTTTCTTT. It specifies CASSPFGVDTEAFF. The whole variable domain, remainder taken from reference TRBV5-5 and TRBJ1-1, is DAGVTQSPTHLIKTRGQQVTLRCSPISGHKSVSWYQQVLGQGPQFIFQYYEKEERGRGNFPDRFSARQFPNYSSELNVNALLLGDSALYLCASSPFGVDTEAFFGQGTRLTVV.

This clonotype was seen more than once but under ten times. The J gene is TRBJ1-1, the V gene TRBV9, with D maybe TRBD1 (5 bases). Trimming left V 0 bases short and J 8 bases short, with 11 bases between. The CDR3 runs to 13 residues. CDR1 is SGDLS and CDR2 is YYNGEE in the germline V gene. The CDR3 spells CASSVEVRTEAFF. In DNA form, the CDR3 reads TGTGCCAGCAGCGTAGAAGTAAGGACAGAAGCTTTCTTT.

J is TRBJ2-1 and V is TRBV9; a possible D gene is TRBD2 (6 bases). This CDR3 has 14 amino acids. Germline V gene data show CDR1 as SGDLS and CDR2 as YYNGEE. V gave up 3 bases and J gave up 6 bases, with 13 bases separating them. In DNA form, the CDR3 reads TGTGCCAGCAGCGGTTGGGACTCTTTCAATGAGCAGTTCTTC. Protein sequence: CASSGWDSFNEQFF. The full variable domain, with the rest looked up from reference TRBV9 and TRBJ2-1, is DSGVTQTPKHLITATGQRVTLRCSPRSGDLSVYWYQQSLDQGLQFLIQYYNGEERAKGNILERFSAQQFPDLHSELNLSSLELGDSALYFCASSGWDSFNEQFFGPGTRLTVL.

V is TRBV15 and J is TRBJ2-7; no definite D call. Per the germline V gene, CDR1 is LNHNV and CDR2 is YYDKDF (reference sequence). This CDR3 comprises 15 residues. Trimming cost V 0 bases and J 1 base, with 10 bases left between them. The DNA for the CDR3 is TGTGCCACCAGCAGAGATAGGTCCTTTTCCTACGAGCAGTACTTC. Translating it yields CATSRDRSFSYEQYF.

This clonotype was observed many times. The rearrangement uses TRBV7-9 and TRBJ2-1; TRBD1 matches 7 bases. In germline, CDR1 is SEHNR, CDR2 FQNEAQ (reference sequence). The V gene end was trimmed by 1 base and the J gene end by 6 bases; junction bases not matched to a gene: 6. The CDR3 length is 15 residues. The CDR3, as DNA: TGTGCCAGCAGCTTAGTTGACAGGGTTTTCAATGAGCAGTTCTTC. It yields the protein CASSLVDRVFNEQFF.

This clonotype was found a few times. This chain joins TRBV2 and TRBJ2-2; no clear D gene. Germline V gene lookup returns CDR1 SNHLY and CDR2 FYNNEI. The CDR3 length is 17 residues. Trimming took 5 bases from V and 3 from J, leaving 19 bases between them. The CDR3 coding sequence is TGTGCCAGCAGTTCTCCGACCCGGGTTCCGGACACCGGGGAGCTGTTTTTT. Its protein is CASSSPTRVPDTGELFF.

This sequence joins TRBV6-6 and TRBJ1-2; 9 bases are a match to TRBD1. The V gene's germline CDR1 is MNHNY and CDR2 SVGAGI (reference sequence). V was clipped by 7 bases and J by 4 bases; unmatched bases: 7. The CDR3 totals 14 residues. The CDR3 here is CASIQTGGFYGYTF. As DNA, the CDR3 is TGTGCCAGCATTCAGACAGGGGGTTTCTATGGCTACACCTTC.

The chain combines TRBV10-2 with TRBJ2-1, with D uncertain. CDR3 length equals 14 residues. V was clipped by 1 base and J by 4 bases, with 8 bases between them. Germline loops: CDR1 WSHSY, CDR2 SAAADI. The CDR3 is CASSELGRYNEQFF. CDR3 in DNA: TGCGCCAGCAGTGAGTTGGGCAGGTACAATGAGCAGTTCTTC.

The chain employs TRBV6-6 and TRBJ1-5, with 7 bases aligning to TRBD1. V trimming: 5 bases; J trimming: 4 bases; junction bases outside the gene matches: 11. Germline assignment: CDR1 MNHNY and CDR2 SVGAGI (reference sequence). The CDR3 is made up of 16 amino acids. The CDR3 here is CASSPRSPGGNQPQHF. In nucleotides, the CDR3 is TGTGCCAGCAGTCCCCGGTCCCCAGGGGGGAATCAGCCCCAGCATTTT.

This clonotype was picked up many times. The V and J genes are TRBV7-6 and TRBJ2-2; 8 nucleotides line up with TRBD1. The CDR3 covers 18 residues. V dropped 0 bases and J dropped 0; count of bases not matched to a gene: 6. Germline CDR1 and CDR2: SGHVS and FNYEAQ. As DNA, the CDR3 is TGTGCCAGCAGCTTAGCGCTTGCGACAGGGGCGAACACCGGGGAGCTGTTTTTT. This codes for CASSLALATGANTGELFF.

This clonotype was found many times. The rearrangement joins TRBV7-2 to TRBJ1-5; D unresolved. The V end lost 5 bases, the J end lost 0 bases, and 8 bases lay between the germline ends. The germline V gene has CDR1 SGHTA and CDR2 FQGNSA. The CDR3 contains 14 residues. The CDR3 region has the DNA TGTGCCAGCAGCCCGGACTTTAGCAATCAGCCCCAGCATTTT. It is translated as CASSPDFSNQPQHF. Together with reference TRBV7-2 and TRBJ1-5, the CDR3 gives the full variable domain: GAGVSQSPSNKVTEKGKDVELRCDPISGHTALYWYRQSLGQGLEFLIYFQGNSAPDKSGLPSDRFSAERTGGSVSTLTIQRTQQEDSAVYLCASSPDFSNQPQHFGDGTRLSIL.

V and J are TRBV2 and TRBJ1-4, with a weak D call TRBD1 (5 bases). The germline gives CDR1 SNHLY, CDR2 FYNNEI. There are 16 residues in the CDR3. The V end lost 2 bases, the J end lost 9 bases, and 19 bases lay between the germline ends. CDR3 nucleotide sequence: TGTGCCAGCAGTGAAATGGGTACAGACCCGGGACAAAAACTGTTTTTT. Its translation is CASSEMGTDPGQKLFF.

This CDR3 reads CASSLILSPWEQYV. The CDR3 DNA is TGTGCCAGCAGCTTAATATTATCCCCCTGGGAGCAGTACGTC. The gene calls are TRBV7-9 and TRBJ2-7; D not resolved. The V gene lost 2 bases and the J gene lost 7 bases, with 15 bases spanning the gap. This CDR3 region has 14 residues. The V gene's germline CDR1 is SEHNR and CDR2 FQNEAQ (reference sequence).

The chain carries TRBV5-1 and TRBJ2-1; weak D call: TRBD1 (6 bases). The CDR3 sequence is 14 residues long. Trimming pared 0 bases from V and 5 bases from J, leaving 9 bases between. The germline CDR1 and CDR2 sequences are SGHRS and YFSETQ. CDR3: CASSLGQVNNEQFF. CDR3 DNA sequence: TGCGCCAGCAGCTTGGGACAGGTTAACAATGAGCAGTTCTTC.

This sequence joins TRBV7-8 and TRBJ2-7, with 12 bases that match TRBD2. Germline CDR1 and CDR2: SGHVS and FQNEAQ. V gave up 4 bases and J gave up 3 bases; unmatched junction bases: 10. This CDR3 has 17 residues. CDR3 in amino acids: CASSSSRRLAGDYEQYV. The CDR3 DNA reads TGTGCCAGCAGCTCGAGCCGCCGACTAGCGGGGGACTACGAGCAGTACGTC.

The chain uses TRBV7-6 and TRBJ1-6; D call uncertain. The germline V gene has CDR1 SGHVS and CDR2 FNYEAQ. The CDR3 totals 14 residues. CDR3: CVAKTGSLNSPLHF. In DNA form, the CDR3 reads TGTGTCGCCAAGACGGGTTCCCTTAATTCACCCCTCCACTTT.

The J gene is TRBJ1-4, the V gene TRBV7-4; 7 bases are a match to TRBD1. The CDR3 is 15 residues long. The germline gives CDR1 SGHVT, CDR2 SQSDAQ. The V segment lost 5 bases and the J segment 4 bases; nucleotides outside the gene matches: 7. CDR3 coding DNA: TGTGCCAGCAGCCGCCCAGGGGGAGGTAATGAAAAACTGTTTTTT. Protein product: CASSRPGGGNEKLFF.